A single sample gave rise to the 13 T cell receptor beta chains below, sequenced in a study of molecular identifiers for immune sequencing clone quantification. TCRdb reprocessed the PCR reads via MiXCR and lists one record per CDR3 protein. The sample has around 460,000 distinct CDR3 sequences; under 30% are singletons. The sample taken for sequencing was naive CD8+ T cells from blood, with Jurkat cell RNA spiked in. Subset reported: FACS-sorted CD8+CD4-CCR7+CD45RA+ naive T cells. The source is a human donor in good health. Some libraries in this study had Jurkat cell RNA spiked in.

The V call is TRBV20-1, the J call TRBJ1-6; tentatively, D is TRBD1 (5 bases). Germline CDR1 and CDR2: DFQATT and SNEGSKA (reference sequence). V was shortened by 2 bases and J by 8 bases, with 13 bases between the two germline ends. The CDR3 has 14 residues. Written as DNA, the CDR3 is TGCAGTGCTAGAAGGGGTGTTTGGTATTCACCCCTCCACTTT. Its protein product is CSARRGVWYSPLHF.

This clonotype was seen just once. It may be a read error: a sequence one base away is much more abundant. V gene TRBV24-1 combines with J gene TRBJ2-1; TRBD1 might be the D (5 bases). The V end was cut by 2 bases, the J end by 6 bases, with 13 bases between. Germline lookup yields CDR1 KGHDR and CDR2 SFDVKD. CDR3 size: 15 residues. The CDR3 coding sequence is TGTGCCACCAGTGATTCTGCAGGGAATTTCAATGAGCAGTTCTTC. Translated: CATSDSAGNFNEQFF.

The sample holds a few counts of this clonotype. The rearrangement uses TRBV6-1 and TRBJ2-7; D remains unclear. Germline lookup yields CDR1 MNHNS and CDR2 SASEGT. Trimming shortened V by 2 bases and J by 2 bases, and 7 bases separated the two germline ends. The CDR3 is 13 residues long. The CDR3 region has the DNA TGTGCCAGCAGTGAATGGCAAACCTACGAGCAGTACTTC. It is translated as CASSEWQTYEQYF.

This clonotype was picked up many times. The J gene is TRBJ1-1, the V gene TRBV4-3, with D possibly being TRBD1 (5 bases). This CDR3 is 15 amino acids long. Germline-derived CDR1 and CDR2 are LGHNA and YSLEER. Trimming removed 0 bases at V and 4 bases at J, with 12 bases between. The CDR3 here is CASSQDWQGSTEAFF. CDR3 nucleotides: TGCGCCAGCAGCCAAGATTGGCAGGGATCCACTGAAGCTTTCTTT.

Concerning this clonotype itself: Being one base from a much bigger clone, this may be a read error. J is TRBJ1-6 and V is TRBV21-1; the table assigns TRBD1, which was not confirmed against the DNA. TRBV21-1 is described as a pseudogene. The CDR3 extends over 20 amino acids. The CDR3 DNA is TGTGCCAGCAGCAGAGTCGGGCGACAACTTAGGAGCTCCTATAATTCACCCCTCCACTTT. Protein: CASSRVGRQLRSSYNSPLHF.

With regard to this clonotype: Possible read error: a much larger clone is one base away. The chain employs TRBV5-1 and TRBJ1-4; the match to TRBD1 covers 7 bases. Germline CDR1 and CDR2: SGHRS and YFSETQ. CDR3 length equals 15 residues. V was clipped by 4 bases and J by 6 bases; unmatched bases: 9. CDR3 residues: CASSTRQGLYEKLFF. In nucleotides, the CDR3 is TGCGCCAGCAGCACGCGACAGGGTTTGTATGAAAAACTGTTTTTT.

This clonotype was seen repeatedly, ten times or more. V and J are TRBV29-1 and TRBJ1-4; D is unresolved. Trimming pared 4 bases from V and 14 bases from J, leaving 14 bases between. The CDR3 has 11 residues. Per germline, CDR1 SQVTM and CDR2 ANQGSEA. The DNA for the CDR3 is TGCAGCGTTGCAGCGGGGAACGGTCTGTTTTTT. This encodes CSVAAGNGLFF.

At least ten counts were recorded for this clonotype. This chain connects TRBV20-1 to TRBJ1-1; a weak D match, TRBD1 (5 bases). CDR3 length equals 15 residues. Germline CDR1 reads DFQATT; CDR2 reads SNEGSKA (reference sequence). Trimming removed 7 bases at V and 0 bases at J, with 18 bases between. This CDR3 is CSVRSGTEMNTEAFF. The DNA for the CDR3 is TGCAGTGTCAGGAGCGGGACGGAGATGAACACTGAAGCTTTCTTT.

In regard to this clonotype: A read error is possible here, since a much larger clone lies one base away. This chain links TRBV6-6 with TRBJ2-3; D not resolved. CDR3 length equals 16 residues. The V end was cut by 4 bases, the J end by 0 bases, with 14 bases between. Germline V gene sequence: CDR1 MNHNY, CDR2 SVGAGI (reference sequence). CDR3 DNA sequence: TGTGCCAGCAGTTTCGCACCGGACCGAAGCACAGATACGCAGTATTTT. Translating it yields CASSFAPDRSTDTQYF.

About this clonotype: The junction differs from germline at one of its ends, possibly a read error. This chain links TRBV7-2 with TRBJ1-5, with 10 positions matching TRBD1. The CDR3 is 18 residues long. Germline CDR1 and CDR2: SGHTA and FQGNSA. The DNA of the CDR3 is TGTGCCAGCAGCTTTTTAAGTGTCGGGACAGGGGTCAATCCGCCCCAGCATTTT. As protein: CASSFLSVGTGVNPPQHF.

On this clonotype: One junction end does not reproduce the germline sequence, and a read error may be involved. The V and J genes are TRBV5-1 and TRBJ1-1; D is unclear. Germline assignment: CDR1 SGHRS and CDR2 YFSETQ. The CDR3 runs to 15 residues. The CDR3, as DNA: TGCGCCGGCAGCTGGGGATCGGGAAGGAACACTGAAGCTTTCTTT. Translated: CAGSWGSGRNTEAFF. The complete variable domain, with remaining parts taken from reference TRBV5-1 and TRBJ1-1, reads KAGVTQTPRYLIKTRGQQVTLSCSPISGHRSVSWYQQTPGQGLQFLFEYFSETQRNKGNFPGRFSGRQFSNSRSEMNVSTLELGDSALYLCAGSWGSGRNTEAFFGQGTRLTVV.

This clonotype was detected a few times. The rearrangement links TRBV27 to TRBJ2-7, with 11 bases that match TRBD2. The germline V gene encodes CDR1 MNHEY and CDR2 SMNVEV (reference sequence). With 3 bases clipped from V and 2 bases from J, the junction kept 6 bases outside the gene matches. CDR3 length: 16 amino acids. Written as DNA, the CDR3 is TGTGCCAGCAGTTTTAGTAGCGGGAGGGCCGCCTACGAGCAGTACTTC. Encoded protein: CASSFSSGRAAYEQYF.

This clonotype was counted ten times or more. This chain uses TRBV7-8 with TRBJ2-7, with 8 nucleotides matching TRBD1. The CDR3 contains 16 residues. The ends lost 1 base at V and 4 bases at J; junction bases unmatched: 9. Germline CDR1 is SGHVS and CDR2 is FQNEAQ. The CDR3 DNA is TGTGCCAGCAGCTTAGAGTCGGGGACAGGTCTTTACGAGCAGTACTTC. Translating it yields CASSLESGTGLYEQYF.